The 28 T cell receptor beta chains given below trace back to one sample, sequenced in a study of control samples from healthy donors and cancer patients. Measured with immunoSEQ multiplex PCR; TCRdb has only the in-frame clones, and not every one. The sample holds 400,000 to 450,000 clones; about 93% are singletons and the top ten take 5.5% to 8%. The specimen was PBMCs. These receptor sequences come from a man aged 35-49 years with head and neck cancer.

This clone has only one observation. Written as DNA, the CDR3 is TGTGCCAGCAGCTTAGAAAGAAACACCGGGGAGCTGTTTTTT. This translates into CASSLERNTGELFF. This rearrangement joins TRBV7-2 to TRBJ2-2; D call uncertain. The CDR3 has 14 residues. Germline-derived CDR1 and CDR2 are SGHTA and FQGNSA. With 1 base removed from V and 2 bases from J, the gap between germline ends came to 5 bases.

This chain joins TRBV27 and TRBJ2-7; D may match TRBD1 or TRBD2 (5 bases each). V dropped 5 bases and J dropped 5 bases, with 22 bases sitting between them. CDR1 and CDR2 from the germline V gene are MNHEY and SMNVEV (reference sequence). The CDR3 has 16 amino acids. The CDR3 sequence: CASSPTFGTPLHEQYF. CDR3 DNA: TGTGCCAGCAGTCCTACATTCGGGACGCCACTCCACGAGCAGTACTTC.

The V call is TRBV7-9, the J call TRBJ1-1, with D possibly matching TRBD1 (5 bases). CDR3 length: 17 residues. Trimming removed 4 bases at V and 2 bases at J, with 20 bases between. The germline V gene has CDR1 SEHNR and CDR2 FQNEAQ (reference sequence). The CDR3 loop is CASSSPWGTGLNTEAFF. In nucleotides, the CDR3 is TGTGCCAGCAGCTCCCCGTGGGGGACTGGCCTAAACACTGAAGCTTTCTTT. Full variable domain (rest looked up from reference TRBV7-9 and TRBJ1-1): DTGVSQNPRHKITKRGQNVTFRCDPISEHNRLYWYRQTLGQGPEFLTYFQNEAQLEKSRLLSDRFSAERPKGSFSTLEIQRTEQGDSAMYLCASSSPWGTGLNTEAFFGQGTRLTVV.

V and J are TRBV24-1 and TRBJ1-6; a possible D gene is TRBD1 (6 bases). The V end was cut by 3 bases, the J end by 4 bases, with 24 bases between. From germline, CDR1 is KGHDR and CDR2 SFDVKD. The CDR3 spans 20 residues. The CDR3 nucleotides read TGTGCCACCAGTGATATCAGGGGCAGGTCATGCACACTTTATAATTCACCCCTCCACTTT. Translation: CATSDIRGRSCTLYNSPLHF.

The chain joins TRBV14 to TRBJ1-3, with D unclear. The CDR3 is made up of 13 amino acids. CDR1 is SGHDN, CDR2 FVKESK, per germline. With 4 bases removed from V and 0 bases from J, the gap between germline ends came to 4 bases. This CDR3 is CASSLSSGNTIYF. CDR3 in DNA: TGTGCCAGCAGCCTGAGCTCTGGAAACACCATATATTTT.

This chain uses TRBV3-1 (or the pseudogene TRBV3-2) with TRBJ2-7; the match to TRBD2 covers 15 bases. There are 16 residues in the CDR3. Germline lookup yields CDR1 LGHDT and CDR2 YNNKEL (reference sequence). J gave up 5 bases and V 4 bases, and 6 bases lay outside the gene matches. The CDR3 sequence is CASSPGLAGGPNEQYF. CDR3 in DNA: TGTGCCAGCAGCCCAGGACTAGCGGGAGGGCCCAACGAGCAGTACTTC.

The chain joins TRBV29-1 to TRBJ2-5; no clear D gene. This CDR3 contains 12 residues. Trimming left V 6 bases short and J 5 bases short, with 13 bases between. Germline CDR1 SQVTM, CDR2 ANQGSEA. Written as DNA, the CDR3 is TGCAGCGTAAGGGTCGGTGGGGAGACCCAGTACTTC. Amino acids: CSVRVGGETQYF.

The V gene is TRBV9, the J gene TRBJ1-1; D is perhaps TRBD1 (6 bases). Germline V lookup: CDR1 SGDLS, CDR2 YYNGEE. The CDR3 is 17 amino acids. The germline V and J ends were trimmed by 1 base and 0 bases, with 16 bases remaining between them. CDR3 sequence: CASSVLQGGGMNTEAFF. The CDR3 DNA reads as TGTGCCAGCAGCGTATTACAGGGCGGCGGGATGAACACTGAAGCTTTCTTT.

This clone was found once. This chain links TRBV9 with TRBJ1-3; D may be TRBD1 (5 bases). The CDR3 is made up of 16 amino acids. The germline V gene has CDR1 SGDLS and CDR2 YYNGEE. V was shortened by 4 bases and J by 9 bases, with 23 bases between the two germline ends. The CDR3 region is CASSPQGRTSVGTIYF. CDR3 nucleotides: TGTGCCAGCAGCCCCCAGGGCAGGACCTCTGTTGGCACCATATATTTT.

The chain employs TRBV7-2 and TRBJ2-7; unclear D gene. V lost 5 bases and J lost 2, with 13 bases in between. Germline values: CDR1 SGHTA, CDR2 FQGNSA. This CDR3 has 14 amino acids. The CDR3 DNA reads as TGTGCCAGCAGCCCGAGGTCGGCAGCCTACGAGCAGTACTTC. Protein sequence: CASSPRSAAYEQYF.

The table lists this clone with a count of one. The chain combines TRBV4-2 with TRBJ2-5; D remains unclear. V shed 1 base and J shed 1 base, with 7 bases lying between them. The CDR3 is 14 residues long. In germline, CDR1 is LGHNA, CDR2 YNFKEQ. CDR3 nucleotides: TGTGCCAGCAGCCAAGGGGCGGTCCAAGAGACCCAGTACTTC. Translating it yields CASSQGAVQETQYF.

The sample holds one count of this clone. This sequence joins TRBV5-1 and TRBJ1-5, with D uncertain. Trimming pared 4 bases from V and 4 bases from J, leaving 12 bases between. There are 14 residues in the CDR3. Germline assignment: CDR1 SGHRS and CDR2 YFSETQ. The CDR3 spells CASSNGGVNQPQHF. The CDR3 coding sequence is TGCGCCAGCAGCAACGGCGGTGTGAATCAGCCCCAGCATTTT.

The chain is built from TRBV4-3 and TRBJ2-3; D is ambiguous. The CDR3 sequence is 13 residues long. The V end was cut by 1 base, the J end by 8 bases, with 10 bases between. Germline V gene data show CDR1 as LGHNA and CDR2 as YSLEER. CDR3 residues: CASSQGPSSTQYF. In DNA form, the CDR3 reads TGCGCCAGCAGCCAAGGGCCCTCGAGTACGCAGTATTTT.

The genes are TRBV7-6 and TRBJ1-1, with TRBD1 matching over 9 bases. Trimming cost V 6 bases and J 2 bases; bases outside gene matches: 10. The CDR3 sequence is 16 residues long. Looked up from germline, CDR1 is SGHVS and CDR2 is FNYEAQ. This chain's CDR3 is CASRTQGATHNTEAFF. The CDR3, as DNA: TGTGCCAGCAGGACACAGGGGGCGACCCATAACACTGAAGCTTTCTTT.

The chain joins TRBV7-9 to TRBJ1-1; D is perhaps TRBD1 (5 bases). The CDR3 runs to 15 residues. The germline V and J ends were trimmed by 5 bases and 3 bases, with 16 bases remaining between them. Germline V CDR1 and CDR2: SEHNR, FQNEAQ (reference sequence). CDR3 amino acids: CASSPFGQAYTEAFF. The CDR3 coding sequence is TGTGCCAGCAGCCCCTTTGGACAAGCGTACACTGAAGCTTTCTTT.

The chain is built from TRBV4-3 and TRBJ2-5, with D perhaps matching TRBD2 (6 bases). Trimming shortened V by 4 bases and J by 4 bases, and 10 bases separated the two germline ends. CDR1 is LGHNA, CDR2 YSLEER, per germline. This CDR3 has 13 amino acids. The CDR3, as DNA: TGCGCCAGCAGCCCGGGAGTAGGAGAGACCCAGTACTTC. This encodes CASSPGVGETQYF.

In regard to this clone: The identical CDR3 is also encoded by other nucleotide sequences in the sample. CDR3 sequence (DNA): TGTGCCTGGAGTGTAGGGGAGACCCAGTACTTC. Protein product: CAWSVGETQYF. V usage is TRBV30 and J usage is TRBJ2-5; D remains unclear. The V and J ends lost 0 bases and 5 bases respectively, with 4 bases between them. The germline V gene has CDR1 GTSNPN and CDR2 SVGIG (reference sequence). CDR3 length equals 11 residues. The full variable domain, completed using reference TRBV30 and TRBJ2-5, is SQTIHQWPATLVQPVGSPLSLECTVEGTSNPNLYWYRQAAGRGLQLLFYSVGIGQISSEVPQNLSASRPQDRQFILSSKKLLLSDSGFYLCAWSVGETQYFGPGTRLLVL.

Concerning this clone itself: In the same sample, other DNA sequences code for this CDR3. The chain joins TRBV29-1 to TRBJ2-7; 7 bases fit TRBD1. Germline V lookup: CDR1 SQVTM, CDR2 ANQGSEA. Losses at the gene ends were 7 bases for V and 1 base for J; bases not matched to a gene: 4. The CDR3 sequence is 12 residues long. DNA for the CDR3: TGCAGCGCCCGGGACAGTTCCTACGAGCAGTACTTC. Protein sequence: CSARDSSYEQYF.

This chain links TRBV11-2 with TRBJ2-7; D remains unclear. V dropped 0 bases and J dropped 2 bases, with 5 bases sitting between them. Germline CDR1 reads SGHAT; CDR2 reads FQNNGV. The CDR3 runs 13 residues. CDR3 amino acids: CASSLDIPYEQYF. The CDR3 DNA reads TGTGCCAGCAGCTTAGACATACCCTACGAGCAGTACTTC.

The chain uses TRBV6-1 and TRBJ1-6, with D possibly TRBD1 on 5 matching bases. Trimming pared 3 bases from V and 9 bases from J, leaving 12 bases between. CDR1 is MNHNS and CDR2 is SASEGT in the germline V gene. The length of the CDR3 is 14 residues. The chain's CDR3 is CASSDGTRISPLHF. For the CDR3, the DNA is TGTGCCAGCAGTGATGGGACCCGAATTTCACCCCTCCACTTT.

The chain uses TRBV28 and TRBJ1-1; 9 bases are a match to TRBD1. Germline CDR1 MDHEN, CDR2 SYDVKM. The CDR3 totals 17 residues. Trimming removed 6 bases from V and 2 bases from J; junction bases left unmatched: 13. CDR3: CASSRTPGTGPNTEAFF. DNA of the CDR3: TGTGCCAGCAGCCGAACCCCCGGGACAGGGCCCAACACTGAAGCTTTCTTT.

V usage is TRBV4-3 and J usage is TRBJ2-3; 11 bases fit TRBD2. The germline CDR1 and CDR2 sequences are LGHNA and YSLEER. CDR3 length: 16 amino acids. The V gene end was trimmed by 1 base and the J gene end by 6 bases; junction bases not matched to a gene: 6. DNA of the CDR3: TGCGCCAGCAGCCAAGTAACTAGCGGGGGTTTGGATACGCAGTATTTT. Its translation is CASSQVTSGGLDTQYF.

A remark on this clone: Other DNA sequences within the sample encode an identical CDR3. The chain links TRBV27 to TRBJ2-3, with D unresolved. Trimming removed 5 bases at V and 5 bases at J, with 5 bases between. This CDR3 comprises 11 residues. CDR1 and CDR2 (germline): MNHEY, SMNVEV (reference sequence). CDR3 sequence: CASSLRDTQYF. The CDR3 DNA sequence: TGTGCCAGCAGTCTGCGAGATACGCAGTATTTT.

V gene TRBV30 combines with J gene TRBJ1-2; no definite D call. CDR1 is GTSNPN and CDR2 is SVGIG in the germline V gene (reference sequence). The CDR3 is 9 amino acids. Trimming left V 5 bases short and J 8 bases short, with 6 bases between. DNA for the CDR3: TGTGCCTGGGGTGAGGGCTACACCTTC. Translating it yields CAWGEGYTF.

This clone occurred once. V gene TRBV27 combines with J gene TRBJ2-7; 13 bases are a match to TRBD2. The ends lost 2 bases at V and 4 bases at J; junction bases unmatched: 5. Germline V gene sequence: CDR1 MNHEY, CDR2 SMNVEV (reference sequence). This CDR3 is built from 16 residues. CDR3 region: CASSLRRTSGRYEQYF. The CDR3 bases are TGTGCCAGCAGTTTAAGGAGGACTAGCGGGAGATACGAGCAGTACTTC.

The table lists this clone with a count of one. The V gene is TRBV9, the J gene TRBJ2-2; TRBD1 is a possible D gene (5 bases). The CDR3 covers 16 residues. Germline CDR1 is SGDLS and CDR2 is YYNGEE. V was pared by 3 bases and J by 0 bases, with 12 bases between. CDR3 in DNA: TGTGCCAGCAGCGGGATCAGACAGCCGAACACCGGGGAGCTGTTTTTT. Translating it yields CASSGIRQPNTGELFF.

The rearrangement links TRBV2 to TRBJ2-1, with 8 bases that match TRBD2. The length of the CDR3 is 14 residues. CDR1 is SNHLY, CDR2 FYNNEI, per germline. The J segment lost 7 bases and the V segment lost 6 bases, leaving 8 bases of the junction unmatched. The CDR3 DNA reads TGTGCCAGCAGGGCGAGCGGGAGCGGGAATGAGCAGTTCTTC. Protein sequence: CASRASGSGNEQFF.

This chain joins TRBV6-5 and TRBJ2-2; TRBD1 is a possible D gene (5 bases). The germline CDR1 and CDR2 sequences are MNHEY and SVGAGI. V lost 4 bases to trimming and J lost 6 bases, with 15 bases between them. The CDR3 contains 15 residues. The CDR3 here is CASSSERGNAGELFF. CDR3 nucleotide sequence: TGTGCCAGCAGTTCTGAAAGGGGTAATGCCGGGGAGCTGTTTTTT.